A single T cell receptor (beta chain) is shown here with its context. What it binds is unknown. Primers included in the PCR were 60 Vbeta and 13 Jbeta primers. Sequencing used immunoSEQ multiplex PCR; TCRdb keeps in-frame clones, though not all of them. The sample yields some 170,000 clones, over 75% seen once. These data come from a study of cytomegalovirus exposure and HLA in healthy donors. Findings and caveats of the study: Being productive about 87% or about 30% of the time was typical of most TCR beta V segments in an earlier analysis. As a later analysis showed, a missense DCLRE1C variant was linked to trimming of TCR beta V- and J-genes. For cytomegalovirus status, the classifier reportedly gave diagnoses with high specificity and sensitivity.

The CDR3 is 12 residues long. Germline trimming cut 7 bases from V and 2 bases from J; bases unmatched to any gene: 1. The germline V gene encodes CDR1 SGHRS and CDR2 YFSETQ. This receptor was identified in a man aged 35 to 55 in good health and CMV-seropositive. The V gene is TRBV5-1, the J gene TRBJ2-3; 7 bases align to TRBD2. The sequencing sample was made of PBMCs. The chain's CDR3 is CASRDYTDTQYF. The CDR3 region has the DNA TGCGCCAGCCGGGACTACACAGATACGCAGTATTTT.